The next 12 T cell receptor beta chains were all read from a single sample in a study of shared clonotypes between healthy human individuals. The assay was immunoSEQ multiplex PCR, and TCRdb's table has in-frame clones only and misses some. The data contain around 1,900,000 clones, around 93% of them seen just once; the ten biggest clones take up around 1.7%. Naive CD8 cells, CD45RO-negative and positively selected for CCR7, excluded terminally differentiated effector memory CD45RA+ cells. The sequenced material came from naive CD8+ T cells from PBMCs. The receptors shown here come from a man aged 18 to 29 in good health. Some clones in this sample may be carry-over from other donors' samples.

The J gene is TRBJ1-4, the V gene TRBV27; D unresolved. CDR3 length: 15 residues. Trimming shortened V by 7 bases and J by 3 bases, and 15 bases separated the two germline ends. CDR1 is MNHEY and CDR2 is SMNVEV in the germline V gene (reference sequence). The CDR3 sequence is CASTLLGSANEKLFF. CDR3 bases: TGTGCCAGCACCCTCCTGGGGTCGGCTAATGAAAAACTGTTTTTT.

The chain links TRBV28 to TRBJ2-7; 11 bases are a match to TRBD2. Germline V lookup: CDR1 MDHEN, CDR2 SYDVKM. V shed 4 bases, J shed 6 bases, and the junction held 14 bases outside the gene matches. The CDR3 runs to 17 residues. In DNA form, the CDR3 reads TGTGCCAGCAGTTCGAGGGTAGCGGGAGGGTGGGATACCGAGCAGTACTTC. Its translation: CASSSRVAGGWDTEQYF.

The V and J genes are TRBV29-1 and TRBJ2-7; D might be TRBD1 or TRBD2, each matching 6 bases. Germline lookup yields CDR1 SQVTM and CDR2 ANQGSEA. Trimming pared 7 bases from V and 3 bases from J, leaving 19 bases between. This CDR3 has 14 residues. The CDR3 region is CSAMVGGYGYEQYF. The CDR3 nucleotides read TGCAGCGCCATGGTAGGGGGGTACGGCTACGAGCAGTACTTC.

The chain uses TRBV5-1 and TRBJ2-7; no firm D call. The CDR3 is made up of 14 amino acids. The V end was cut by 0 bases, the J end by 3 bases, with 10 bases between. CDR1 is SGHRS, CDR2 YFSETQ, per germline. The CDR3 region is CASSLASTNYEQYF. The CDR3 coding sequence is TGCGCCAGCAGCTTGGCCAGCACCAACTACGAGCAGTACTTC.

The CDR3 bases are TGTGCCAGCAGCGGTACAGAGGGCATTCAGTACTTC. Translated, it gives CASSGTEGIQYF. The rearrangement uses TRBV5-6 and TRBJ2-4, with D possibly being TRBD2 (5 bases). Trimming took off 4 bases at V and 9 bases at J, with 11 bases between the two ends. Germline V gene sequence: CDR1 SGHDT, CDR2 YYEEEE. This CDR3 contains 12 residues.

The V and J genes are TRBV5-6 and TRBJ2-7; D may be TRBD1 (6 bases). CDR1 is SGHDT, CDR2 YYEEEE, per germline. Deletions cut 3 bases from V and 6 bases from J, with 19 bases between. The CDR3 is 15 residues long. The CDR3 DNA sequence: TGTGCCAGCAGCTCGCGACAGGTAGAGTGGGGCGAGCAGTACTTC. This sequence encodes CASSSRQVEWGEQYF.

This chain joins TRBV19 and TRBJ1-1; D may be TRBD1 (5 bases). Deletions cut 10 bases from V and 1 base from J, with 10 bases between. The CDR3 sequence is 12 residues long. CDR1 is LNHDA and CDR2 is SQIVND in the germline V gene (reference sequence). CDR3 protein: CATLDTNTEAFF. CDR3 bases: TGTGCCACCCTGGACACGAACACTGAAGCTTTCTTT.

The V gene is TRBV19, the J gene TRBJ2-7; D possibly corresponds to TRBD1 (6 bases). CDR1 is LNHDA, CDR2 SQIVND, per germline (reference sequence). Trimming stripped 3 bases from V and 3 bases from J, with 15 bases between. The CDR3 sequence is 15 residues long. The CDR3 loop is CASSITGKPNYEQYF. Written as DNA, the CDR3 is TGTGCCAGTAGTATCACAGGGAAACCTAACTACGAGCAGTACTTC. Supplemented by reference TRBV19 and TRBJ2-7, the full variable domain reads DGGITQSPKYLFRKEGQNVTLSCEQNLNHDAMYWYRQDPGQGLRLIYYSQIVNDFQKGDIAEGYSVSREKKESFPLTVTSAQKNPTAFYLCASSITGKPNYEQYFGPGTRLTVT.

This chain joins TRBV6-1 and TRBJ2-7; D possibly corresponds to TRBD1 (6 bases). Between the trimmed V and J ends, which lost 0 bases and 0 bases, there was a span of 9 bases. The CDR3 contains 15 residues. The V gene's germline CDR1 is MNHNS and CDR2 SASEGT. In DNA, the CDR3 is TGTGCCAGCAGTGAAGCCAGGGGTCGCTCCTACGAGCAGTACTTC. This translates into CASSEARGRSYEQYF.

CDR3 bases: TGTGCCAGCAGCGACACCGAACAGGGGGCAAGGACTGAAGCTTTCTTT. This sequence encodes CASSDTEQGARTEAFF. This sequence joins TRBV7-8 and TRBJ1-1; 9 bases are a match to TRBD1. The length of the CDR3 is 16 residues. The J segment lost 5 bases and the V segment lost 5 bases, leaving 12 bases of the junction unmatched. Germline CDR1 is SGHVS and CDR2 is FQNEAQ.

This clone was counted a single time. The sample carries other DNA sequences with the same CDR3. V gene TRBV9 combines with J gene TRBJ2-3; 8 bases line up with TRBD1. The V gene's germline CDR1 is SGDLS and CDR2 YYNGEE. V gave up 2 bases and J gave up 3 bases; unmatched junction bases: 5. This CDR3 spans 15 amino acids. CDR3 protein: CASSVGTGPTDTQYF. In nucleotides, the CDR3 is TGTGCCAGCAGCGTGGGGACAGGTCCAACAGATACGCAGTATTTT.

This chain links TRBV5-6 with TRBJ2-2, with 7 bases matching TRBD1. CDR3 size: 15 residues. The J segment lost 7 bases and the V segment lost 2 bases, leaving 8 bases of the junction unmatched. Germline loops: CDR1 SGHDT, CDR2 YYEEEE. The CDR3 DNA reads as TGTGCCAGCAGCTTAGGGACAGCGTACGGCGGGGAGCTGTTTTTT. Residues: CASSLGTAYGGELFF.